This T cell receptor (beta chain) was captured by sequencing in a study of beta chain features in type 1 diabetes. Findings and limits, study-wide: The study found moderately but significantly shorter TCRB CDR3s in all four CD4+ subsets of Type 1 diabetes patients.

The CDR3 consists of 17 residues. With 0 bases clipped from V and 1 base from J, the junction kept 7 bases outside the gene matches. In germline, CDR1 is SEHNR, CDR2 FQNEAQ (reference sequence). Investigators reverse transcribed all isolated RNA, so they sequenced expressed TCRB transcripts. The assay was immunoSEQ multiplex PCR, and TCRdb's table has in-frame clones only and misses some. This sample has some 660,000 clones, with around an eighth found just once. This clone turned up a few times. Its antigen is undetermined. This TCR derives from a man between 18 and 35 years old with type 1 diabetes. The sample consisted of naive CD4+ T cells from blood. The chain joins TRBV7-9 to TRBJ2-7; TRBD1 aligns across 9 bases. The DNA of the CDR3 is TGTGCCAGCAGCTTAGCTGGGTGGGACAGGGTGTCCTACGAGCAGTACTTC. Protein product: CASSLAGWDRVSYEQYF.